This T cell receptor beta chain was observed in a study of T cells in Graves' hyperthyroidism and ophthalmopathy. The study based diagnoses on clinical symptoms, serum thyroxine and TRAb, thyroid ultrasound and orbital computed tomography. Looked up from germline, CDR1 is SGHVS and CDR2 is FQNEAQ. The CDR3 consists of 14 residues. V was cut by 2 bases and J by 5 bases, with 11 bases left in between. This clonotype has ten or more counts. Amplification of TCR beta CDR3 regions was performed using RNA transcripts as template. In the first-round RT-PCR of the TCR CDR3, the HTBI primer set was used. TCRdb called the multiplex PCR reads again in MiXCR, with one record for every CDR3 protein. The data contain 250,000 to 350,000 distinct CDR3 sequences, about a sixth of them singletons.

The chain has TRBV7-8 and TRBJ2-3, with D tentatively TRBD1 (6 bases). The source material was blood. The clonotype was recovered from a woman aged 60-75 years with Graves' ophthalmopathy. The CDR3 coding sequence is TGTGCCAGCAGCTTAAACTCAGGGGAAGATACGCAGTATTTT. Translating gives CASSLNSGEDTQYF.